The next 19 T cell receptor beta chains were all read from a single sample in a study of T-cell reconstitution after alpha-beta-depleted transplantation in children. Library preparation (for TCRbeta) was performed with unique molecular identifiers. From the PCR reads, TCRdb called clonotypes with MiXCR, one entry per CDR3 protein. The sample has about 340,000 distinct CDR3 sequences; roughly 17% are singletons. The sequenced sample was PBMCs, mostly from graft donor cells, obtained 360 days after TCRalphabeta/CD19-depleted stem cell transplant. These TCRs come from a male patient between 2 and 9 years old who had a stem cell transplant for acute lymphoblastic leukemia, so the T cells may come from the graft donor.

This chain uses TRBV4-2 with TRBJ2-2; D is possibly TRBD2 (6 bases). Between the trimmed V and J ends, which lost 1 base and 7 bases, there was a span of 13 bases. This CDR3 region has 15 residues. Per the germline V gene, CDR1 is LGHNA and CDR2 is YNFKEQ. The CDR3 loop reads CASSQAGTVLGELFF. DNA of the CDR3: TGTGCCAGCAGCCAAGCCGGGACTGTCCTCGGGGAGCTGTTTTTT.

V usage is TRBV25-1 and J usage is TRBJ2-1; D is perhaps TRBD1 or TRBD2 (5 bases each). V was shortened by 4 bases and J by 8 bases, with 12 bases between the two germline ends. The CDR3 totals 13 residues. Germline values: CDR1 MGHDK, CDR2 SYGVNS. CDR3 DNA: TGTGCCAGCAGTGGGGCAGGGCGGGATGAGCAGTTCTTC. Translated: CASSGAGRDEQFF.

The CDR3 DNA sequence: TGTGCCAGCAGCTTCGGGACTAGCGTCACAGATACGCAGTATTTT. Amino acids: CASSFGTSVTDTQYF. This chain joins TRBV7-9 and TRBJ2-3, with 10 bases matching TRBD2. Trimming cost V 3 bases and J 2 bases; bases outside gene matches: 2. Germline lookup yields CDR1 SEHNR and CDR2 FQNEAQ (reference sequence). CDR3 length: 15 residues.

This clonotype was seen a handful of times. V is TRBV12-3 or TRBV12-4 and J is TRBJ2-7, with D maybe TRBD2 (5 bases). The CDR3 extends over 14 amino acids. V was clipped by 0 bases and J by 3 bases, with 9 bases between them. CDR3 in amino acids: CASSLASEFYEQYF. The CDR3 DNA reads as TGTGCCAGCAGTTTAGCTAGCGAGTTCTACGAGCAGTACTTC.

The CDR3, as DNA: TGCGCCAGCAACCGTTTGAAGAACACCGGGGAGCTGTTTTTT. The encoded protein is CASNRLKNTGELFF. This chain uses TRBV5-1 with TRBJ2-2; no clear D gene. The CDR3 has 14 amino acids. Germline-derived CDR1 and CDR2 are SGHRS and YFSETQ. Trimming took off 6 bases at V and 1 base at J, with 10 bases between the two ends. The whole variable domain, filled in from reference TRBV5-1 and TRBJ2-2, reads KAGVTQTPRYLIKTRGQQVTLSCSPISGHRSVSWYQQTPGQGLQFLFEYFSETQRNKGNFPGRFSGRQFSNSRSEMNVSTLELGDSALYLCASNRLKNTGELFFGEGSRLTVL.

The V call is TRBV12-3 or TRBV12-4, the J call TRBJ1-2, with 12 nucleotides matching TRBD1. The ends lost 3 bases at V and 1 base at J; junction bases unmatched: 15. The CDR3 is 20 residues long. Here the CDR3 reads CASSFRPLGTGGEVNYGYTF. As DNA, the CDR3 is TGTGCCAGCAGTTTCCGACCTCTCGGGACAGGGGGCGAAGTTAACTATGGCTACACCTTC.

V is TRBV28 and J is TRBJ2-3, with 9 bases aligning to TRBD2. J was trimmed by 4 bases and V by 6 bases; bases with no gene match: 11. Germline V CDR1 and CDR2: MDHEN, SYDVKM. This CDR3 is built from 16 residues. The CDR3 sequence is CASRPLAGDRADTQYF. The CDR3 DNA is TGTGCCAGCAGGCCCTTAGCGGGAGATAGGGCAGATACGCAGTATTTT. The full variable domain, rest sourced from reference TRBV28 and TRBJ2-3, is DVKVTQSSRYLVKRTGEKVFLECVQDMDHENMFWYRQDPGLGLRLIYFSYDVKMKEKGDIPEGYSVSREKKERFSLILESASTNQTSMYLCASRPLAGDRADTQYFGPGTRLTVL.

As concerns this clonotype: The conserved final phenylalanine or tryptophan is absent from the CDR3, which likely points to a read error. The gene calls are TRBV29-1 and TRBJ2-5; 8 bases line up with TRBD2. Germline values: CDR1 SQVTM, CDR2 ANQGSEA. The CDR3 contains 11 residues. DNA of the CDR3: TGCAACGGGGGGGCGGGAGAGACCCAGTACCTC. Protein sequence: CNGGAGETQYL.

A few counts support this clonotype. The V and J genes are TRBV5-5 and TRBJ2-2; D gene uncertain. Germline CDR1 and CDR2: SGHKS and YYEKEE (reference sequence). V gave up 4 bases and J gave up 8 bases, with 9 bases separating them. The CDR3 is made up of 12 amino acids. Here the CDR3 DNA reads TGTGCCAGCAGCATCCCGTTGGGGGAGCTGTTTTTT. This gives the protein CASSIPLGELFF.

This clonotype was seen more than once but under ten times. V is TRBV4-2 and J is TRBJ2-7; D gene ambiguous. Germline lookup yields CDR1 LGHNA and CDR2 YNFKEQ. The CDR3 consists of 15 residues. V was cut by 4 bases and J by 4 bases, with 17 bases left in between. CDR3 sequence: CASSPGPSSWYEQYF. The CDR3 coding sequence is TGTGCCAGCAGCCCCGGACCGAGCTCTTGGTACGAGCAGTACTTC.

The chain couples TRBV28 to TRBJ2-3; D possibly corresponds to TRBD2 (5 bases). The CDR3 covers 14 residues. The germline V gene has CDR1 MDHEN and CDR2 SYDVKM. Trimming took 3 bases from V and 2 from J, leaving 9 bases between them. The CDR3 region has the DNA TGTGCCAGCAGTTTCCCTCGGGACACAGATACGCAGTATTTT. It encodes CASSFPRDTDTQYF.

In this sample, this clonotype turned up a few times. The chain employs TRBV7-2 and TRBJ2-7; D is perhaps TRBD1 (5 bases). CDR1 is SGHTA, CDR2 FQGNSA, per germline. This CDR3 region has 14 residues. Trimming removed 0 bases at V and 3 bases at J, with 9 bases between. CDR3 in amino acids: CASSLAPRGYEQYF. CDR3 coding DNA: TGTGCCAGCAGCTTAGCTCCAAGGGGCTACGAGCAGTACTTC.

This clonotype was picked up a small number of times. The J gene is TRBJ2-3, the V gene TRBV18; D is possibly TRBD1 or TRBD2 (5 bases each). Looked up from germline, CDR1 is KGHSH and CDR2 is LQKENI. Between the trimmed V and J ends, which lost 0 bases and 2 bases, there was a span of 6 bases. The CDR3 is made up of 14 amino acids. The CDR3 DNA follows: TGTGCCAGCTCACCACCGGGGGTCACAGATACGCAGTATTTT. It encodes CASSPPGVTDTQYF.

This clonotype was found a few times. The chain couples TRBV5-1 to TRBJ2-3; 13 bases line up with TRBD2. CDR3 size: 19 residues. Germline V gives CDR1 SGHRS, CDR2 YFSETQ. V lost 4 bases to trimming and J lost 1 base; unmatched junction nucleotides: 12. The CDR3 region has the DNA TGCGCCAGCAGCCGTGGACTAGCGGGAGACCCGCACGGCACAGATACGCAGTATTTT. Protein sequence: CASSRGLAGDPHGTDTQYF.

This clonotype was picked up a small number of times. This chain connects TRBV11-2 to TRBJ2-5, with 8 bases lining up with TRBD1. There are 16 residues in the CDR3. Germline trimming cut 1 base from V and 4 bases from J; bases unmatched to any gene: 8. Germline CDR1 and CDR2: SGHAT and FQNNGV. DNA for the CDR3: TGTGCCAGCAGCTTAGTCTCCGGACAGGGAGGAGAGACCCAGTACTTC. It specifies CASSLVSGQGGETQYF.

The chain's CDR3 is CASSRGRGNEQFF. The DNA for the CDR3 is TGCGCCAGCAGCAGAGGCAGGGGCAATGAGCAGTTCTTC. J is TRBJ2-1 and V is TRBV4-1; tentative D call: TRBD1 (6 bases). Germline lookup yields CDR1 MGHRA and CDR2 YSYEKL. The CDR3 runs 13 residues. Trimming removed 5 bases from V and 6 bases from J, with 11 bases in between.

There are a few counts of this clonotype. A junction end diverges from the germline sequence, so it may reflect a read error. This rearrangement joins TRBV7-6 to TRBJ2-1; D call uncertain. Germline-derived CDR1 and CDR2 are SGHVS and FNYEAQ. The CDR3 sequence is 12 residues long. In DNA, the CDR3 is TGTGCCAGCAGCCACTCCGACAATGAGCAGTTCTTC. This translates into CASSHSDNEQFF. Filled out from reference TRBV7-6 and TRBJ2-1, the complete variable domain reads GAGVSQSPRYKVTKRGQDVALRCDPISGHVSLYWYRQALGQGPEFLTYFNYEAQQDKSGLPNDRFSAERPEGSISTLTIQRTEQRDSAMYRCASSHSDNEQFFGPGTRLTVL.

V is TRBV10-3 and J is TRBJ2-3; D gene unclear. From germline, CDR1 is ENHRY and CDR2 SYGVKD. Trimming shortened V by 3 bases and J by 4 bases, and 11 bases separated the two germline ends. The CDR3 runs 14 residues. CDR3 DNA sequence: TGTGCCATCAGTGAAGATTCTCGATCAGATACGCAGTATTTT. Protein: CAISEDSRSDTQYF.

This clonotype was picked up a small number of times. The V call is TRBV3-1, the J call TRBJ2-3, with 10 positions matching TRBD2. V lost 0 bases, J lost 0 bases, and 9 bases stayed unmatched. Germline lookup yields CDR1 LGHDT and CDR2 YNNKEL (reference sequence). This CDR3 contains 19 residues. The CDR3 sequence is CASSQEPYPTSGSTDTQYF. CDR3 DNA sequence: TGTGCCAGCAGCCAAGAACCCTACCCGACTAGCGGGAGCACAGATACGCAGTATTTT.